This T cell receptor (beta chain) was recovered during a study of T cell responses to AZD1222 COVID-19 vaccine. Notes on this clone: The antigen remains unidentified.

Whole-study results and caveats: Clonal diversity was possibly underestimated, and the donors were mostly white British, with more females. Dominant at 160-218 and 743-854, vaccine-associated CD4 TCRs also spanned spike.

Data came from immunoSEQ multiplex PCR; TCRdb stores just in-frame clones and leaves some out. The sample lists some 180,000 clones; roughly 92% were seen once. Germline assignment: CDR1 MNHEY and CDR2 SVGEGT. The CDR3 sequence is 16 residues long. Deletions cut 4 bases from V and 4 bases from J, with 19 bases between. The sequence derives from an adult in good health. Here the sequenced sample was peripheral blood, taken on day 0 of AZD1222 vaccination. The chain employs TRBV6-2 or TRBV6-3 and TRBJ2-5; tentative D call: TRBD1 (6 bases). The CDR3 here is CASSSTRGGRVETQYF. In nucleotides, the CDR3 is TGTGCCAGCAGTTCCACGAGAGGGGGACGAGTAGAGACCCAGTACTTC.